This T cell receptor beta chain derives from a study of T cell repertoires in cytomegalovirus infection. MiXCR, applied by TCRdb to the reads, yields one record per CDR3 protein. The top ten clones hold about 12% of a sample with fewer than 900,000 distinct CDR3 sequences, 25% to 30% of them seen once. Germline V gene data show CDR1 as LGHNA and CDR2 as YSLEER. Trimming took off 2 bases at V and 0 bases at J, with 7 bases between the two ends. The CDR3 totals 14 residues. On this clonotype: Its antigen is as yet unknown.

The clonotype originates from a human donor in good health (CMV status not recorded). Some clones in this sample may be carry-over from other donors' samples. This chain uses TRBV4-3 with TRBJ1-1; D gene uncertain. The input for sequencing was cultured CD8+ T cells from PBMCs, taken from culture after CMV antigen stimulation. As DNA, the CDR3 is TGCGCCAGCAGCCAAAACAGCTTGAACACTGAAGCTTTCTTT. Translated, it gives CASSQNSLNTEAFF.